These 17 T cell receptor beta chains share one sample of origin, sequenced in a study of T cells after yellow fever vaccination. TCRdb called the 5' RACE reads again in MiXCR, with one record for every CDR3 protein. Of some 250,000 distinct CDR3 sequences detected, 3.6% appear once; the ten largest clones hold 15% to 20%. The material sequenced was PBMCs, taken 15 days after the yellow fever booster vaccination. Every receptor here comes from a man in his late teens or twenties who received the YFV17D yellow fever vaccine.

This clonotype was counted many times. The chain employs TRBV29-1 and TRBJ1-1; 8 bases line up with TRBD1. Germline trimming cut 3 bases from V and 2 bases from J; bases unmatched to any gene: 8. CDR1 and CDR2 from the germline V gene are SQVTM and ANQGSEA. This CDR3 has 15 residues. Here the CDR3 DNA reads TGCAGCGTTGACGGTGAACAGGGGGTTAACACTGAAGCTTTCTTT. Protein: CSVDGEQGVNTEAFF.

V gene TRBV6-4 combines with J gene TRBJ2-3; the D call may be TRBD1 or TRBD2 (7 bases each). Looked up from germline, CDR1 is MRHNA and CDR2 is SNTAGT. V lost 4 bases and J lost 3, with 17 bases in between. This CDR3 spans 16 amino acids. Here the CDR3 reads CASSGQGGGGTDTQYF. In nucleotides, the CDR3 is TGTGCCAGCAGTGGACAGGGCGGGGGAGGAACAGATACGCAGTATTTT.

The table lists this clonotype with many counts. The chain uses TRBV7-2 and TRBJ2-5; TRBD2 matches 8 bases. CDR1 SGHTA and CDR2 FQGNSA come from the germline V gene. The CDR3 contains 16 residues. V trimming: 4 bases; J trimming: 5 bases; junction bases outside the gene matches: 12. CDR3 sequence (DNA): TGTGCCAGCAGCTCTATCATAGATGGCGGGGGGGAGACCCAGTACTTC. It is translated as CASSSIIDGGGETQYF.

This clonotype was observed many times. The gene calls are TRBV7-9 and TRBJ2-3; D unclear. The CDR3 runs to 14 residues. The germline V gene encodes CDR1 SEHNR and CDR2 FQNEAQ (reference sequence). Trimming left V 3 bases short and J 4 bases short, with 11 bases between. The CDR3 sequence is CASSLTGSPDTQYF. The DNA for the CDR3 is TGTGCCAGCAGCTTGACCGGGTCGCCAGATACGCAGTATTTT.

Many counts were recorded for this clonotype. CDR3 protein: CASSQDLNYGYTF. The DNA for the CDR3 is TGCGCCAGCAGCCAAGATCTCAACTATGGCTACACCTTC. J is TRBJ1-2 and V is TRBV4-3; no clear D gene. Germline CDR1 LGHNA, CDR2 YSLEER. The germline V and J ends were trimmed by 0 bases and 2 bases, with 4 bases remaining between them. The CDR3 is 13 residues long.

Ten or more counts support this clonotype. The V call is TRBV12-3 or TRBV12-4, the J call TRBJ1-5; D is ambiguous. V lost 0 bases to trimming and J lost 6 bases, with 6 bases between them. The CDR3 is made up of 13 amino acids. CDR3 amino acids: CASSLALGQPQHF. Here the CDR3 DNA reads TGTGCCAGCAGTTTAGCGCTGGGTCAGCCCCAGCATTTT.

There are many counts of this clonotype. V and J are TRBV12-3 or TRBV12-4 and TRBJ1-4; no clear D gene. There are 13 residues in the CDR3. V lost 4 bases and J 7 bases, leaving 10 bases between the germline ends. The CDR3 here is CASSSVLGEKLFF. The CDR3 DNA reads as TGTGCCAGCAGTTCGGTTCTTGGTGAAAAACTGTTTTTT.

This clonotype was found many times. Germline is not matched at one junction end, which may reflect a read error. The V call is TRBV5-1, the J call TRBJ2-5; TRBD1 is a possible D gene (6 bases). Per germline, CDR1 SGHRS and CDR2 YFSETQ. This CDR3 contains 14 residues. The CDR3 region is CASSLSTGSETQYF. DNA of the CDR3: TGTGCCAGCAGTTTATCGACAGGCTCCGAGACCCAGTACTTC.

This clonotype was seen repeatedly, ten times or more. As DNA, the CDR3 is TGTGCCAGCAGCCAAGATCGGTACCAAGAGACCCAGTACTTC. It encodes CASSQDRYQETQYF. The V call is TRBV3-1, the J call TRBJ2-5; unclear D gene. V lost 0 bases, J lost 0 bases, and 5 bases lay in between. In germline, CDR1 is LGHDT, CDR2 YNNKEL (reference sequence). The CDR3 consists of 14 residues.

This clonotype was recorded at least ten times. The genes are TRBV12-3 or TRBV12-4 and TRBJ2-2; tentatively, D is TRBD1 (5 bases). The CDR3 spans 15 residues. V lost 5 bases to trimming and J lost 4 bases, with 14 bases between them. The CDR3 loop reads CASSASIGVTGELFF. The CDR3 coding sequence is TGTGCCAGCAGTGCCTCGATAGGGGTCACCGGGGAGCTGTTTTTT.

This clonotype was found many times. The chain joins TRBV24-1 to TRBJ2-2; 16 nucleotides align to TRBD2. The CDR3 extends over 21 amino acids. V was pared by 1 base and J by 0 bases, with 7 bases of the junction left unmatched. Looked up from germline, CDR1 is KGHDR and CDR2 is SFDVKD. The CDR3 loop reads CATSDLSTGLAGGTNTGELFF. In DNA form, the CDR3 reads TGTGCCACCAGTGATTTAAGTACGGGACTAGCGGGAGGGACGAACACCGGGGAGCTGTTTTTT.

This clonotype came up many times. The genes are TRBV28 and TRBJ1-5, with no clear D. The germline V gene has CDR1 MDHEN and CDR2 SYDVKM. The CDR3 spans 12 residues. V lost 3 bases and J lost 6, with 6 bases in between. CDR3 amino acids: CASSFLTQPQHF. The DNA of the CDR3 is TGTGCCAGCAGTTTTTTAACTCAGCCCCAGCATTTT.

As for this clonotype: A much larger clone differs by one base, so this may be a read error. The chain combines TRBV7-9 with TRBJ2-7; TRBD2 is a possible D gene (6 bases). Germline CDR1 SEHNR, CDR2 FQNEAQ (reference sequence). Trimming took 5 bases from V and 2 from J, leaving 16 bases between them. The length of the CDR3 is 15 residues. CDR3 nucleotide sequence: TGTGCCAGCAGCCACCGTGCGGGGCGACCCTACGAGCAGTACTTC. Translation: CASSHRAGRPYEQYF.

This clonotype showed up many times. The chain joins TRBV2 to TRBJ1-5; 7 bases are shared with TRBD1. The V gene's germline CDR1 is SNHLY and CDR2 FYNNEI. This CDR3 region has 14 residues. V shed 5 bases and J 5 bases; nucleotides not matched to a gene: 6. The DNA for the CDR3 is TGTGCCAGCAGTTTGGATCAGGGGGATCAGCCCCAGCATTTT. This translates into CASSLDQGDQPQHF.

This clonotype was seen more than once but under ten times. V usage is TRBV7-2 and J usage is TRBJ2-7; 9 positions agree with TRBD1. There are 15 residues in the CDR3. Per germline, CDR1 SGHTA and CDR2 FQGNSA. The ends lost 5 bases at V and 3 bases at J; junction bases unmatched: 8. In DNA form, the CDR3 reads TGTGCCAGCAGCACCCGGACAGGGGACATCTACGAGCAGTACTTC. Amino acids: CASSTRTGDIYEQYF.

This clonotype was found many times. The V call is TRBV10-3, the J call TRBJ1-2, with TRBD1 matching 7 bases. Per germline, CDR1 ENHRY and CDR2 SYGVKD. J gave up 2 bases and V 2 bases, and 5 bases lay outside the gene matches. The CDR3 is made up of 15 amino acids. The CDR3 here is CAISEMTGLNYGYTF. CDR3 nucleotides: TGTGCCATCAGTGAGATGACAGGGCTCAACTATGGCTACACCTTC.

In this sample, this clonotype turned up many times. This sequence joins TRBV29-1 and TRBJ2-3, with D perhaps TRBD1 (6 bases). Germline CDR1 SQVTM, CDR2 ANQGSEA. This CDR3 has 13 amino acids. V was clipped by 7 bases and J by 3 bases, with 14 bases between them. CDR3: CSGGGSLTDTQYF. The DNA of the CDR3 is TGCAGCGGAGGGGGATCGTTGACAGATACGCAGTATTTT.